What follows is one T cell receptor (beta chain) and its context. Germline-derived CDR1 and CDR2 are LGHNT and FRNRAP. Germline trimming cut 2 bases from V and 5 bases from J; bases unmatched to any gene: 2. The CDR3 is made up of 15 amino acids. The data belong to a study of shared T cell receptors in the human thymus. Only in-frame clones appear in the TCRdb table, and some are missing; sequencing was by immunoSEQ multiplex PCR. The sample includes some 660,000 clones, around 87% seen only once; the top ten take over 0.008%. The sample was also reused in another study, on human thymus T cells.

The source material was thymocytes. The source is a boy under two years old with a congenital heart defect. V and J are TRBV12-5 and TRBJ2-3, with 12 nucleotides matching TRBD2. CDR3 DNA: TGTGCTAGTGGTTTGCTAGCGGGAGGGGAAGATACGCAGTATTTT. Translation: CASGLLAGGEDTQYF.